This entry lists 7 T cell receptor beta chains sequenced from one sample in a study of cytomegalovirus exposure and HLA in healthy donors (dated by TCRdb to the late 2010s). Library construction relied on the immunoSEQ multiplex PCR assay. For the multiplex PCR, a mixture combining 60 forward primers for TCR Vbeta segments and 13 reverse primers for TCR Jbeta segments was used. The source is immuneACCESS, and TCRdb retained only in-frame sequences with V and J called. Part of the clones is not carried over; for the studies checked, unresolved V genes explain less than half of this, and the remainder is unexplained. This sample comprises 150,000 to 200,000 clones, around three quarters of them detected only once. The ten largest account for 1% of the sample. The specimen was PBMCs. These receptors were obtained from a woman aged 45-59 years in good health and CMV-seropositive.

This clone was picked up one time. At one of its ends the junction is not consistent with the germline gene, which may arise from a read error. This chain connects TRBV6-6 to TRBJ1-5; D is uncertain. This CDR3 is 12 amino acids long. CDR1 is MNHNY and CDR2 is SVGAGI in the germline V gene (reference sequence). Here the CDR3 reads CASSYDDGDFDF. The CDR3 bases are TGTGCCAGCAGTTACGACGACGGAGATTTTGATTTT.

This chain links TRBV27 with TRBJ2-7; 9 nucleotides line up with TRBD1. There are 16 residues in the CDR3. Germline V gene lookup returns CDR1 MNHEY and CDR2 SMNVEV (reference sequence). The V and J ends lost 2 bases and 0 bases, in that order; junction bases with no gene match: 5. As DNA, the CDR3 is TGTGCCAGCAGTTTAAACAGGGGGCTTATCTCCTACGAGCAGTACTTC. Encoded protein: CASSLNRGLISYEQYF.

CDR3 region: CASSFMRVDTGELFF. The CDR3, as DNA: TGTGCCAGCAGCTTTATGCGGGTGGACACCGGGGAGCTGTTTTTT. The chain joins TRBV7-2 to TRBJ2-2; a weak D match, TRBD2 (5 bases). V lost 3 bases and J 3 bases, leaving 11 bases between the germline ends. The CDR3 contains 15 residues. Per germline, CDR1 SGHTA and CDR2 FQGNSA.

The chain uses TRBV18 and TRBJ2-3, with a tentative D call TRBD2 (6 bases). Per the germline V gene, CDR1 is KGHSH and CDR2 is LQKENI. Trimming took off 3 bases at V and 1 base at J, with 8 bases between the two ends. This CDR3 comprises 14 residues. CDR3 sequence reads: CASSPTGGTDTQYF. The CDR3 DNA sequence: TGTGCCAGCTCACCGACGGGAGGCACAGATACGCAGTATTTT. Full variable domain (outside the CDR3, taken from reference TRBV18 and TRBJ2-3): NAGVMQNPRHLVRRRGQEARLRCSPMKGHSHVYWYRQLPEEGLKFMVYLQKENIIDESGMPKERFSAEFPKEGPSILRIQQVVRGDSAAYFCASSPTGGTDTQYFGPGTRLTVL.

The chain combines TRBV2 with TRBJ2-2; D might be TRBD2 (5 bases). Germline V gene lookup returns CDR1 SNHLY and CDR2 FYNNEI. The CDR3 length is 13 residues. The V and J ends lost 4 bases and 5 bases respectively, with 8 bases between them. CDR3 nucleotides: TGTGCCAGCAGTGTTCGGGGAACCGGGGAGCTGTTTTTT. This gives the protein CASSVRGTGELFF.

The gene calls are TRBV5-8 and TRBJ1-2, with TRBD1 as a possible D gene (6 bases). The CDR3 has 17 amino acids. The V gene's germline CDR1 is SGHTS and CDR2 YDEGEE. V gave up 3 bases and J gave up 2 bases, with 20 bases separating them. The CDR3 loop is CASSSYTGQTENYGYTF. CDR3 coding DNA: TGTGCCAGCAGCTCCTACACGGGACAAACGGAGAACTATGGCTACACCTTC.

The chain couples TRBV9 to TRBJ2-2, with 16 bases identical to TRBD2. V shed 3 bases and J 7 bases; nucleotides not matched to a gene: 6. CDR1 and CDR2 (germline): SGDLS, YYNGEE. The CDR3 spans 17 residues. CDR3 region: CASSEGLAGGPIGELFF. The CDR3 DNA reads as TGTGCCAGCAGCGAGGGACTAGCGGGAGGGCCTATCGGGGAGCTGTTTTTT.